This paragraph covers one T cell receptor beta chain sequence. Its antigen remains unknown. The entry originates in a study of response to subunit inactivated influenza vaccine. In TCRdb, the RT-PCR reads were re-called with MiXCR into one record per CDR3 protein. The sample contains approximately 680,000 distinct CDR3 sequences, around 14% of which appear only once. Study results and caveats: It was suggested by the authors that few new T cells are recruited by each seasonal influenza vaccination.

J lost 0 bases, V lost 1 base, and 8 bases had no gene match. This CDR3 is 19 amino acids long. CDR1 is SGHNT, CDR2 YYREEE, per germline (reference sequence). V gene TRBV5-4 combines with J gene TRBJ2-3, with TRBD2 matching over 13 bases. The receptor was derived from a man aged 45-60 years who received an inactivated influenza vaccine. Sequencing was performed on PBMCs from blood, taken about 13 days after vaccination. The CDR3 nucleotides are TGTGCCAGCAGCTTGAGGACTAGCGGGGGAAGGGGAAGCACAGATACGCAGTATTTT. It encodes CASSLRTSGGRGSTDTQYF.